This TCR beta chain was captured by sequencing in a study of Ad26.COV2.S vaccination and SARS-CoV-2 variants. Study-wide context: Intramuscularly, Ad26.COV2.S was given either once or twice, 56 days apart.

The repertoire was sequenced with immunoSEQ multiplex PCR; TCRdb's copy has only in-frame clones and lacks some. The table lists 200,000 to 250,000 clones, over 75% of them singletons. Study results and limitations: Among vaccine recipients, spike-specific TCR breadth exceeded that of placebo recipients.

Comments on this clone: Its antigen is undetermined.

The treatment here: around 19 received Ad26.COV2.S at low or high dose, single or two shots; roughly five received placebo; per-sample allocation not given. Day 63 after the first injection of vaccine or placebo was the sampling time. Vaccination employed an Ad26 vector expressing the Wuhan-strain SARS-CoV-2 spike. Deletions cut 2 bases from V and 0 bases from J, with 11 bases between. The germline gives CDR1 MDHEN, CDR2 SYDVKM. CDR3 length equals 16 residues. The material was peripheral blood, obtained in a trial of Ad26.COV2.S vaccine versus placebo. V is TRBV28 and J is TRBJ2-1; D might be TRBD1 or TRBD2, each matching 6 bases. The TCR was taken from a person aged 18-60 years who received the Ad26.COV2.S COVID-19 vaccine or a placebo. CDR3 in amino acids: CASSLKGGTSYNEQFF. As DNA, the CDR3 is TGTGCCAGCAGTTTAAAGGGGGGAACCTCCTACAATGAGCAGTTCTTC.